Detailed here is one T cell receptor (beta chain). Antigen specificity is unknown. The source of the sample is a study of Ad26.COV2.S vaccination and SARS-CoV-2 variants. Background on the study: Participants got Ad26.COV2.S intramuscularly, once or twice 56 days apart.

Here immunoSEQ multiplex PCR was the method, and the copy in TCRdb shows in-frame clones only, minus some. Here the sample spans approximately 410,000 clones, approximately 87% being singletons. CDR1 is MNHEY and CDR2 is SMNVEV in the germline V gene (reference sequence). Trimming pared 0 bases from V and 6 bases from J, leaving 16 bases between. The CDR3 has 16 amino acids. Study outcomes and limitations: Ad26.COV2.S recipients had broader spike-specific TCRs (P = 0.0014).

The treatment was: around 19 received Ad26.COV2.S at low or high dose, single or two shots; roughly five received placebo; per-sample allocation not given. Sample collection was performed on day 63 after the first vaccine or placebo injection. The rearrangement joins TRBV27 to TRBJ2-3, with D maybe TRBD1 (5 bases). The TCR originated in a person aged 18-60 years who received the Ad26.COV2.S COVID-19 vaccine or a placebo. This specimen consisted of peripheral blood, obtained in a trial of Ad26.COV2.S vaccine versus placebo. In DNA form, the CDR3 reads TGTGCCAGCAGTTTATCGTCAGGGTGGGGTTTGGATACGCAGTATTTT. It translates to CASSLSSGWGLDTQYF.